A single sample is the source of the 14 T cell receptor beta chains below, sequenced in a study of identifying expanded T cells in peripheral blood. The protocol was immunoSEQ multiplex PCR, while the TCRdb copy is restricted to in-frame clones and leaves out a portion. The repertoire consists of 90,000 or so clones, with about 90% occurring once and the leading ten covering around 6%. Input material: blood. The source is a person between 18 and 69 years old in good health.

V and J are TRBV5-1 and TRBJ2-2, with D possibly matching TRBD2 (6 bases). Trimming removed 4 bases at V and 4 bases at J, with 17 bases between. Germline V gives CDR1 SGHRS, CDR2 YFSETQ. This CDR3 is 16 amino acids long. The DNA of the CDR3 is TGCGCCAGCAGCCGCCTCGGGGAGGTTTCCACCGGGGAGCTGTTTTTT. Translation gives CASSRLGEVSTGELFF.

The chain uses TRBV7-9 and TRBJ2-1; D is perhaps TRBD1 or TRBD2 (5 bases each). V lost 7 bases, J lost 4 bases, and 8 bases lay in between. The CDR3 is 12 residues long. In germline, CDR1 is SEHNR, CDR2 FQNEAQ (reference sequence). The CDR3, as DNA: TGTGCCAGCAATGGGGGATACAATGAGCAGTTCTTC. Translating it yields CASNGGYNEQFF.

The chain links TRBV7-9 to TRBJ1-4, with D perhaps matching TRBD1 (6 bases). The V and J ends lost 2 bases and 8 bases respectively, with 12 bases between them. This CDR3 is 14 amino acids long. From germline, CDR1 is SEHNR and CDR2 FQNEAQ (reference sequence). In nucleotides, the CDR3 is TGTGCCAGCAGCTTAACAGGGCCATGGGAAAAACTGTTTTTT. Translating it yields CASSLTGPWEKLFF.

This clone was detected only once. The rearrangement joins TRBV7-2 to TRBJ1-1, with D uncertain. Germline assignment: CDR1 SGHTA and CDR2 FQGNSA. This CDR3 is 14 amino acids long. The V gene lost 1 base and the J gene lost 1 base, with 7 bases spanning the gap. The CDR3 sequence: CASSLGRQNTEAFF. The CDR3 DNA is TGTGCCAGCAGCTTAGGTCGCCAGAACACTGAAGCTTTCTTT. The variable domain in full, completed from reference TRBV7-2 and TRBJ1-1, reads GAGVSQSPSNKVTEKGKDVELRCDPISGHTALYWYRQSLGQGLEFLIYFQGNSAPDKSGLPSDRFSAERTGGSVSTLTIQRTQQEDSAVYLCASSLGRQNTEAFFGQGTRLTVV.

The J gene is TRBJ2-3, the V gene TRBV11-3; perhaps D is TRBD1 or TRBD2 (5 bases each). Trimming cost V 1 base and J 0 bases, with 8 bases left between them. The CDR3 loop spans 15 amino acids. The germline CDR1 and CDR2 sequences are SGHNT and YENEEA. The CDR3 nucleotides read TGTGCCAGCAGCTTAGTATGGGACAGCACAGATACGCAGTATTTT. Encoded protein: CASSLVWDSTDTQYF.

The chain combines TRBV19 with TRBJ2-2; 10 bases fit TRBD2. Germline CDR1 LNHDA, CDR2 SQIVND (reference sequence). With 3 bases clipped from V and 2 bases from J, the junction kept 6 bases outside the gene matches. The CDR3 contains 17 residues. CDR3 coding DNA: TGTGCCAGTAGTATGGGTAGCGGGGGGTCAAACACCGGGGAGCTGTTTTTT. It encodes CASSMGSGGSNTGELFF.

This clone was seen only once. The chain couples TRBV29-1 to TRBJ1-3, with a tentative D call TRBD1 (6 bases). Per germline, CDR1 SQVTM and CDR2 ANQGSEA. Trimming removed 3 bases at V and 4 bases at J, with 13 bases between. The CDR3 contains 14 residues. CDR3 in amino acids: CSVEGQDRGNTIYF. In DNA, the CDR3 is TGCAGCGTTGAGGGACAAGATAGAGGAAACACCATATATTTT.

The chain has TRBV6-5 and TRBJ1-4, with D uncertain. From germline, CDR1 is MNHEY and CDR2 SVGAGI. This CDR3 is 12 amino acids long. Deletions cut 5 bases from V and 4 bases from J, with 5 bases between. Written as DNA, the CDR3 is TGTGCCAGCAGTAAATTTAATGAAAAACTGTTTTTT. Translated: CASSKFNEKLFF.

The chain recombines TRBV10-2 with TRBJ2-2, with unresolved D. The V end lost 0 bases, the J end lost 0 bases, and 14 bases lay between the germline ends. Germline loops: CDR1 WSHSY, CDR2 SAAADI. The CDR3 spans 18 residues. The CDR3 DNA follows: TGCGCCAGCAGTGAGTCGATTGTTAGGCCGCCGAACACCGGGGAGCTGTTTTTT. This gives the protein CASSESIVRPPNTGELFF.

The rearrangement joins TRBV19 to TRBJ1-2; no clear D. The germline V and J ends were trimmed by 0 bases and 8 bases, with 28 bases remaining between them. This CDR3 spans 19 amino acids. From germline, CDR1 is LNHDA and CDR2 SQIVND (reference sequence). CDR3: CASSIDPQRTGGMKRGYTF. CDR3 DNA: TGTGCCAGTAGTATAGATCCCCAACGAACCGGAGGTATGAAACGGGGCTACACCTTC.

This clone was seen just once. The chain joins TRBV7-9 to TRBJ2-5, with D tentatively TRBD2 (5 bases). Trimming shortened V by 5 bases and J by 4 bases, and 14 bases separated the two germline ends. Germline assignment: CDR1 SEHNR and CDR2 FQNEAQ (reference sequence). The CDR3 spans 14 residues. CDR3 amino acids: CASSLASGSETQYF. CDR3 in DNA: TGTGCCAGCAGCCTGGCGTCGGGGTCAGAGACCCAGTACTTC.

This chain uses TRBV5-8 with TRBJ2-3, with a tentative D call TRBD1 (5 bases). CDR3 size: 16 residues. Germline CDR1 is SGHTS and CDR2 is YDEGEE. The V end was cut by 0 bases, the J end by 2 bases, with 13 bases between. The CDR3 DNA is TGTGCCAGCAGCTTGGGTCGTCGCAGGGTCACAGATACGCAGTATTTT. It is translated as CASSLGRRRVTDTQYF.

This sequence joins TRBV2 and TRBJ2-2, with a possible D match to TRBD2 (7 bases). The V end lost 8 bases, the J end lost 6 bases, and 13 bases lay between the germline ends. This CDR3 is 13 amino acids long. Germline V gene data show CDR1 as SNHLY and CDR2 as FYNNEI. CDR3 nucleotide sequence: TGTGCCAGCCAAAAAGGGGGGGCCGGGGAGCTGTTTTTT. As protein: CASQKGGAGELFF.

The CDR3 loop reads CATTAMGTATGELFF. The CDR3 bases are TGTGCCACCACCGCAATGGGGACGGCCACCGGGGAGCTGTTTTTT. This chain links TRBV27 with TRBJ2-2, with D possibly called TRBD1 or TRBD2 (5 bases each). This CDR3 has 15 amino acids. The V end lost 10 bases, the J end lost 4 bases, and 19 bases lay between the germline ends. In germline, CDR1 is MNHEY, CDR2 SMNVEV (reference sequence).